This T cell receptor (beta chain) was sequenced for a study of T cell repertoires in cytomegalovirus infection. Study as a whole: In public TCR beta signatures, there were indications of both CMV infection and matching HLA type. The study's findings and limits: CMV-specific TCR beta clonotypes restricted by HLA-C were the ones dominating the ex vivo response.

This clonotype was found many times. The antigen is unknown. Germline V lookup: CDR1 SGHAT, CDR2 FQNNGV. Trimming pared 0 bases from V and 6 bases from J, leaving 12 bases between. The CDR3 sequence is 14 residues long. MiXCR was run by TCRdb on the reads, yielding one entry per CDR3 protein. Of 640,000 or so distinct CDR3 sequences detected, about 30% appear once; the ten largest clones hold about 18%. The source was cultured PBMCs, collected from culture after CMV antigen stimulation. The receptor was isolated from a human donor in good health (CMV status not recorded). Some clones in this sample may be carry-over from other donors' samples. The chain combines TRBV11-2 with TRBJ2-7; D is unclear. CDR3 in amino acids: CASSLDIPVGEQYF. CDR3 in DNA: TGTGCCAGCAGCTTAGATATTCCGGTTGGCGAGCAGTACTTC.